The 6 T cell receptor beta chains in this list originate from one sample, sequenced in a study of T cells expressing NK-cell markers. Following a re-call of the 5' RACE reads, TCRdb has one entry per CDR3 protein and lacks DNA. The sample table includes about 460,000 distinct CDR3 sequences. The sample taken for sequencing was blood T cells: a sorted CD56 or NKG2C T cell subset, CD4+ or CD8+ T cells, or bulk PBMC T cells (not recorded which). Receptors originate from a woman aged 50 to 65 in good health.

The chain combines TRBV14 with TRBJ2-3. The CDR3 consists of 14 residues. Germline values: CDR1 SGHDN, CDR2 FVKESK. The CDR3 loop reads CASSQLSVRNTQYF.

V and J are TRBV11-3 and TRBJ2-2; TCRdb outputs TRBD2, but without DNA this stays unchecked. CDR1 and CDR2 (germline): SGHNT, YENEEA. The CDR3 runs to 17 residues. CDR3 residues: CASRDSSGTEMTGELFF. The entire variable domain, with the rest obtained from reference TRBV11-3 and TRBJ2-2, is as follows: EAGVVQSPRYKIIEKKQPVAFWCNPISGHNTLYWYLQNLGQGPELLIRYENEEAVDDSQLPKDRFSAERLKGVDSTLKIQPAELGDSAVYLCASRDSSGTEMTGELFFGEGSRLTVL.

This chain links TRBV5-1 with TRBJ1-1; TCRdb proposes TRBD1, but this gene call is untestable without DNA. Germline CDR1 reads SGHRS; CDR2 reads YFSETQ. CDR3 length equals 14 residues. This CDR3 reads CASSLEQGWTEAFF.

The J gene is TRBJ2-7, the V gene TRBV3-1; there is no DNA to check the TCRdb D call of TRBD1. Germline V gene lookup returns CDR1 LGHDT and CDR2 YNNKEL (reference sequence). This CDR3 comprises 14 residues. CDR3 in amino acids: CASSQSPGRYEQYF.

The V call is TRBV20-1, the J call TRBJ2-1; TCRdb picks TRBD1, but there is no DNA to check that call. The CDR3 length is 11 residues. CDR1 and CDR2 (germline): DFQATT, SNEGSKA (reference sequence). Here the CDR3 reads CSCQGAGEQFF.

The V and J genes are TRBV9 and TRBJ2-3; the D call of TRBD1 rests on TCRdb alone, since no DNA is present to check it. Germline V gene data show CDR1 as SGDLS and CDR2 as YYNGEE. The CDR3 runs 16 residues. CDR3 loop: CASSAPGGGITDTQYF.